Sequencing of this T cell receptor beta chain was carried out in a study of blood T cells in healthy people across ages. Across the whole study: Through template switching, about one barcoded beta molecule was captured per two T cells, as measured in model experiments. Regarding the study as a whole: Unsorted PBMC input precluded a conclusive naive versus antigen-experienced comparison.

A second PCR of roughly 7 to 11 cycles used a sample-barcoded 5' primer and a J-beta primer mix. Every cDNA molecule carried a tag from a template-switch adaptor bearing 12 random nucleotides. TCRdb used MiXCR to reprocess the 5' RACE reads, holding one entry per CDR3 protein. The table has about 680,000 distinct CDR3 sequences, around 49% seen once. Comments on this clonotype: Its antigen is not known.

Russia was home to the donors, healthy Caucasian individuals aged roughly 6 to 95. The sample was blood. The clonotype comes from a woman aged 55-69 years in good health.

CDR3 in amino acids: CASSLGVGQFAYNEQFF. DNA of the CDR3: TGTGCCAGCAGCTTAGGGGTGGGACAGTTCGCCTACAATGAGCAGTTCTTC. The V call is TRBV11-3, the J call TRBJ2-1; 7 bases match TRBD1. Germline V lookup: CDR1 SGHNT, CDR2 YENEEA. The CDR3 contains 17 residues. V lost 1 base to trimming and J lost 2 bases; unmatched junction nucleotides: 8.